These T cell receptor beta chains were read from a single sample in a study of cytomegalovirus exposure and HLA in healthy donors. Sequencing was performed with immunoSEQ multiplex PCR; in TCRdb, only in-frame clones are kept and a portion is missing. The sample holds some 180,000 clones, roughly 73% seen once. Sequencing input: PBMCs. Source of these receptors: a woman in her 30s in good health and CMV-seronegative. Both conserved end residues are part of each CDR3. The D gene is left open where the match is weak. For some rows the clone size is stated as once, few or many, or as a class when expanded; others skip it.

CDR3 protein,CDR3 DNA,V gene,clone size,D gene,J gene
CASSEALNTEAFF,TGTGCCAGCAGTGAGGCCCTGAACACTGAAGCTTTCTTT,TRBV6-4,few,.,TRBJ1-1
CASSLVGALNTEAFF,TGTGCCAGCAGCTTGGTAGGGGCCCTGAACACTGAAGCTTTCTTT,TRBV5-4,few,.,TRBJ1-1
CASTPRQARGKLFF,TGTGCCAGCACCCCGCGACAGGCCCGGGGAAAACTGTTTTTT,TRBV2,.,.,TRBJ1-4
CASSYTGAEAFF,TGTGCCAGCAGTTATACAGGGGCTGAAGCTTTCTTT,TRBV25-1,.,TRBD1,TRBJ1-1
CASSRHRTSRATDTQYF,TGTGCCAGCAGCAGACATCGGACTAGTCGGGCCACAGATACGCAGTATTTT,TRBV7-9,few,TRBD2,TRBJ2-3
CASSIGSAGVSGANVLTF,TGTGCCAGTAGTATAGGGTCGGCAGGGGTATCTGGGGCCAACGTCCTGACTTTC,TRBV19,.,.,TRBJ2-6
CASSWGQLNTEAFF,TGTGCCAGCAGCTGGGGACAGCTGAACACTGAAGCTTTCTTT,TRBV5-4,few,TRBD1,TRBJ1-1
CASSMGQGFYEQYF,TGTGCCAGCAGCATGGGACAGGGCTTCTACGAGCAGTACTTC,TRBV13,.,TRBD1,TRBJ2-7
CASSQETFSGRASNEQFF,TGTGCCAGCAGCCAAGAGACGTTCAGCGGGAGGGCGAGTAATGAGCAGTTCTTC,TRBV4-2,few,TRBD2,TRBJ2-1
CASSDQGSDEKLFF,TGTGCCAGCAGTGACCAGGGGTCAGATGAAAAACTGTTTTTT,TRBV2,.,.,TRBJ1-4
CASSAGHSSYEQYF,TGTGCCAGTAGTGCCGGACACAGCTCCTACGAGCAGTACTTC,TRBV19,.,.,TRBJ2-7
CASSLSGSEQYF,TGTGCCAGCAGCTTATCAGGGTCCGAGCAGTACTTC,TRBV7-8,few,.,TRBJ2-7
CSSSRDREVGQPQHF,TGTTCCAGCAGCCGAGACAGGGAGGTTGGTCAGCCCCAGCATTTT,TRBV7-9,.,TRBD1,TRBJ1-5
CASSVEVTEGYEQYF,TGTGCCAGCAGCGTAGAAGTAACAGAGGGCTACGAGCAGTACTTC,TRBV9,.,.,TRBJ2-7
CASSPDRGGFNTEAFF,TGTGCCAGCTCACCAGACCGAGGAGGGTTCAACACTGAAGCTTTCTTT,TRBV18,few,.,TRBJ1-1
CASSLRQGFSGANVLTF,TGTGCCAGCAGTTTGAGACAGGGATTCTCTGGGGCCAACGTCCTGACTTTC,TRBV28,.,TRBD1,TRBJ2-6
CASGSSGRAAYEQYF,TGTGCCTCCGGAAGTAGCGGGAGGGCTGCCTACGAGCAGTACTTC,TRBV6-6,once,TRBD2,TRBJ2-7
CASSEPLAGGTDTQYF,TGCGCCAGCAGTGAGCCCTTAGCGGGGGGCACAGATACGCAGTATTTT,TRBV10-2,.,TRBD2,TRBJ2-3
CASSLGEGQETQYF,TGTGCCAGCAGCTTAGGGGAGGGACAAGAGACCCAGTACTTC,TRBV7-2,.,TRBD2,TRBJ2-5
CASRAEGHSNYGYTF,TGTGCCAGCAGGGCGGAGGGGCATAGTAACTATGGCTACACCTTC,TRBV6-4,.,.,TRBJ1-2
CASSGPGTGDEQYF,TGTGCCAGCAGCGGGCCCGGGACAGGGGACGAGCAGTACTTC,TRBV5-6,once,TRBD1,TRBJ2-7
CSVEIGYGEAFF,TGCAGCGTTGAAATAGGCTACGGGGAAGCTTTCTTT,TRBV29-1,once,.,TRBJ1-1
CASSFHNEQYF,TGTGCCAGCAGCTTCCACAACGAGCAGTACTTC,TRBV7-2,.,.,TRBJ2-7
CASSPGTQNYGYTF,TGTGCCAGCTCACCCGGGACACAGAACTATGGCTACACCTTC,TRBV18,.,.,TRBJ1-2
CASSRGTGRPYEQYF,TGCGCCAGCAGCCGAGGGACAGGAAGACCCTACGAGCAGTACTTC,TRBV10-1,.,TRBD1,TRBJ2-7
CASSPLGSGGGNEQFF,TGTGCCAGCAGCCCACTGGGTAGCGGGGGGGGGAATGAGCAGTTCTTC,TRBV6-6,once,TRBD2,TRBJ2-1
CASSEGGRGAYETQYF,TGTGCCAGCAGTGAAGGCGGCAGGGGCGCTTACGAGACCCAGTACTTC,TRBV2,.,.,TRBJ2-5
CATSRQGPGETQYF,TGTGCCACCAGCAGACAGGGGCCAGGAGAGACCCAGTACTTC,TRBV15,.,.,TRBJ2-5
CASRLQGPQGETQYF,TGTGCCAGCAGGCTACAGGGACCCCAAGGGGAGACCCAGTACTTC,TRBV27,.,.,TRBJ2-5
CASRGSGTVENRYGYTF,TGTGCCAGCAGAGGGTCCGGGACAGTAGAGAATCGCTATGGCTACACCTTC,TRBV28,.,TRBD1,TRBJ1-2
CASSESGTGLVNTEAFF,TGTGCCAGCAGTGAATCCGGGACAGGGTTGGTCAACACTGAAGCTTTCTTT,TRBV25-1,.,TRBD1,TRBJ1-1
CASSLLGQTGEYF,TGTGCCAGCAGCTTGTTGGGACAGACGGGAGAGTACTTC,TRBV5-5,.,.,TRBJ2-7
CASSQASTSLQLDF,TGCGCCAGCAGCCAAGCCTCAACTAGCTTGCAATTGGACTTC,TRBV4-1,.,.,TRBJ2-4
CASGDLLRGSDYGYTF,TGTGCCAGCGGTGACCTTCTCCGGGGATCGGACTATGGCTACACCTTC,TRBV5-6,.,.,TRBJ1-2
CASSSRRAYEQYF,TGTGCCAGCAGTTCCCGGAGAGCCTACGAGCAGTACTTC,TRBV7-2,few,.,TRBJ2-7
CASSLTERKSTDTQYF,TGCGCCAGCAGCTTGACCGAGCGAAAAAGCACAGATACGCAGTATTTT,TRBV5-1,.,.,TRBJ2-3
CASSSSPGVSTEAFF,TGTGCCAGCAGCTCGTCACCGGGTGTGAGCACTGAAGCTTTCTTT,TRBV5-4,once,.,TRBJ1-1
CASNPGETQYF,TGTGCCAGCAATCCAGGAGAGACCCAGTACTTC,TRBV7-9,.,.,TRBJ2-5
CASSLDSRGGEAFF,TGTGCCAGCAGCTTGGACAGTCGGGGAGGTGAAGCTTTCTTT,TRBV5-4,.,.,TRBJ1-1
CASSEDRATEAFF,TGTGCCAGCAGTGAGGACAGGGCTACTGAAGCTTTCTTT,TRBV2,.,TRBD1,TRBJ1-1
CASSSDKNNSPLHF,TGTGCCAGCAGCTCCGACAAGAATAATTCACCCCTCCACTTT,TRBV5-4,.,.,TRBJ1-6
CSVEGSGSGTGNYEQYF,TGCAGCGTTGAAGGATCCGGATCGGGGACAGGGAACTACGAGCAGTACTTC,TRBV29-1,.,TRBD1,TRBJ2-7
CASKFRGERNTEAFF,TGTGCCAGCAAATTCCGGGGTGAGCGGAACACTGAAGCTTTCTTT,TRBV19,.,.,TRBJ1-1
CASREGRLAGNEQFF,TGTGCCAGCAGGGAGGGAAGACTAGCGGGCAATGAGCAGTTCTTC,TRBV5-6,.,TRBD2,TRBJ2-1
CASSEWGLASNEQFF,TGTGCCAGCAGTGAATGGGGACTAGCCAGCAATGAGCAGTTCTTC,TRBV6-1,.,TRBD2,TRBJ2-1
CAVQGNSNQPQHF,TGTGCCGTACAGGGGAATAGCAATCAGCCCCAGCATTTT,TRBV30,.,TRBD1,TRBJ1-5
CASRLGGRANTEAFF,TGCGCCAGCAGGCTGGGCGGCAGGGCGAACACTGAAGCTTTCTTT,TRBV4-1,.,.,TRBJ1-1
CASSLTPGLAGNEQFF,TGCGCCAGCAGCTTAACGCCGGGACTAGCGGGGAATGAGCAGTTCTTC,TRBV5-1,.,TRBD2,TRBJ2-1
CASSKQRDLDGYGYTF,TGTGCCAGCAGCAAACAGCGGGACCTGGATGGCTATGGCTACACCTTC,TRBV21-1,.,.,TRBJ1-2
CASSPRGNSYGYTF,TGTGCCAGCAGCCCCCGCGGTAATTCCTATGGCTACACCTTC,TRBV9,once,.,TRBJ1-2